What follows are 15 T cell receptor beta chains derived from one specimen sequenced in a study of CD8 T cells in ankylosing spondylitis (dated by TCRdb to 2015 to 2018). Libraries came from 5' RACE. TCRdb lists the instrument as Illumina HiSeq 2500. Using fastp at Q25 and MiXCR, TCRdb reprocessed the public reads and kept productive beta chains. Every CDR3 protein is listed once, alongside the most common genes and DNA of its rows. Here the sample has under 300,000 distinct CDR3 sequences; roughly a tenth occur a single time. Of the sample, about 3% falls within the top ten clones. Sample: blood, either unsorted or a sorted T cell fraction (not recorded which). Every receptor here comes from a male donor with ankylosing spondylitis or in good health (not recorded which).

This clonotype was seen only a few times. The rearrangement joins TRBV4-1 to TRBJ2-1, with TRBD2 matching over 15 bases. V lost 4 bases to trimming and J lost 7 bases; unmatched junction nucleotides: 2. Germline V gene data show CDR1 as MGHRA and CDR2 as YSYEKL. The CDR3 consists of 15 residues. The CDR3: CASSRGLAGGNEQFF. The DNA of the CDR3 is TGCGCCAGCAGCCGTGGACTAGCGGGAGGGAATGAGCAGTTCTTC.

This clonotype was picked up a small number of times. The chain is built from TRBV5-1 and TRBJ1-5; 7 bases are a match to TRBD1. This CDR3 has 17 amino acids. Per germline, CDR1 SGHRS and CDR2 YFSETQ. The V gene end was trimmed by 1 base and the J gene end by 4 bases; junction bases not matched to a gene: 11. As DNA, the CDR3 is TGCGCCAGCAGCTTGTCAGGGGGGCGCGAGGGGAATCAGCCCCAGCATTTT. This codes for CASSLSGGREGNQPQHF.

The chain couples TRBV10-3 to TRBJ1-4; D perhaps matches TRBD1 (6 bases). The germline V gene has CDR1 ENHRY and CDR2 SYGVKD. V lost 0 bases and J 4 bases, leaving 9 bases between the germline ends. The CDR3 sequence is 15 residues long. The CDR3 loop is CAISESTGVNEKLFF. Here the CDR3 DNA reads TGTGCCATCAGTGAGTCGACAGGCGTTAATGAAAAACTGTTTTTT.

This clonotype was found many times. In DNA form, the CDR3 reads TGTGCCACCAGCAGGGTAGGACAGTTGGGCGCTGAAGCTTTCTTT. It is translated as CATSRVGQLGAEAFF. The genes are TRBV15 and TRBJ1-1; D possibly corresponds to TRBD1 (6 bases). Trimming removed 3 bases from V and 6 bases from J, with 17 bases in between. The CDR3 has 15 residues. CDR1 and CDR2 from the germline V gene are LNHNV and YYDKDF (reference sequence).

This clonotype was found many times. This chain links TRBV12-3 or TRBV12-4 with TRBJ2-2; 7 bases map to TRBD2. J lost 7 bases, V lost 5 bases, and 4 bases had no gene match. The CDR3 has 13 residues. In DNA, the CDR3 is TGTGCCAGCAGTCTTGGGACTATCGGGGAGCTGTTTTTT. It translates to CASSLGTIGELFF.

As regards this clonotype: A much bigger clone sits one base away, suggesting this may be a read error. The CDR3 carries no conserved terminal phenylalanine or tryptophan, so it likely arises from a read error. The chain couples TRBV5-1 to TRBJ1-4; 8 positions match TRBD1. Germline trimming cut 0 bases from V and 5 bases from J; bases unmatched to any gene: 3. The germline gives CDR1 SGHRS, CDR2 YFSETQ. The CDR3 contains 15 residues. CDR3 nucleotide sequence: TGCGCCAGCAGCTTGGGAGACAGGGGAAATGAAAAACTGTTTTTA. Protein product: CASSLGDRGNEKLFL.

In this sample, this clonotype turned up a few times. This chain links TRBV20-1 with TRBJ2-5; 8 bases align to TRBD1. Germline assignment: CDR1 DFQATT and CDR2 SNEGSKA (reference sequence). V dropped 2 bases and J dropped 2; count of bases not matched to a gene: 7. The length of the CDR3 is 15 residues. CDR3 sequence reads: CSARPLGQVQETQYF. The CDR3, as DNA: TGCAGTGCTAGACCGCTGGGACAGGTGCAAGAGACCCAGTACTTC.

This clonotype was picked up many times. The J gene is TRBJ2-1, the V gene TRBV7-7, with 12 nucleotides matching TRBD2. After removal of 1 base from V and 7 bases from J, the junction contained 2 bases not matched to a gene. The CDR3 is made up of 15 amino acids. Germline V gives CDR1 SSHAT, CDR2 FNYEAQ (reference sequence). The CDR3 sequence: CASSLGLAGGNEQFF. CDR3 bases: TGTGCCAGCAGCTTAGGCCTAGCGGGGGGGAATGAGCAGTTCTTC.

In this sample, this clonotype turned up many times. This chain uses TRBV3-1 with TRBJ2-1; no firm D call. Germline loops: CDR1 LGHDT, CDR2 YNNKEL (reference sequence). Trimming stripped 1 base from V and 3 bases from J, with 13 bases between. The CDR3 extends over 16 amino acids. CDR3 loop: CASSQGLGPYYNEQFF. The CDR3 DNA reads as TGTGCCAGCAGCCAAGGATTAGGTCCTTACTACAATGAGCAGTTCTTC.

This clonotype came up a few times. This sequence joins TRBV30 and TRBJ1-4; TRBD1 might be the D (6 bases). The germline gives CDR1 GTSNPN, CDR2 SVGIG (reference sequence). CDR3 length equals 13 residues. V shed 7 bases and J shed 2 bases, with 11 bases lying between them. CDR3 sequence reads: CASRGGTNEKLFF. CDR3 in DNA: TGTGCCTCCCGGGGGGGCACTAATGAAAAACTGTTTTTT.

This clonotype has ten or more counts. The chain employs TRBV10-2 and TRBJ2-4; D is unclear. V shed 7 bases and J shed 2 bases, with 12 bases lying between them. CDR1 is WSHSY, CDR2 SAAADI, per germline. The CDR3 spans 14 residues. Here the CDR3 reads CASNPQEPKNIQYF. CDR3 coding DNA: TGCGCCAGCAACCCTCAGGAGCCCAAAAACATTCAGTACTTC.

The sample holds many counts of this clonotype. The chain uses TRBV5-5 and TRBJ1-5; 10 nucleotides align to TRBD1. Trimming cost V 1 base and J 6 bases; bases outside gene matches: 4. The length of the CDR3 is 15 residues. The V gene's germline CDR1 is SGHKS and CDR2 YYEKEE (reference sequence). The DNA for the CDR3 is TGTGCCAGCAGCTTGCAAGGACAGGGGGTTCAGCCCCAGCATTTT. It codes for CASSLQGQGVQPQHF.

This clonotype has just a few counts. The V gene is TRBV5-1, the J gene TRBJ1-5; TRBD1 is a possible D gene (6 bases). The CDR3 consists of 15 residues. Trimming shortened V by 0 bases and J by 4 bases, and 11 bases separated the two germline ends. Germline assignment: CDR1 SGHRS and CDR2 YFSETQ. In DNA, the CDR3 is TGCGCCAGCAGCTTGGCGGCAGGGGAAAATCAGCCCCAGCATTTT. This codes for CASSLAAGENQPQHF.

This rearrangement joins TRBV7-2 to TRBJ1-5; D perhaps matches TRBD1 (5 bases). The CDR3 length is 17 residues. V dropped 3 bases and J dropped 4 bases, with 19 bases sitting between them. CDR1 is SGHTA and CDR2 is FQGNSA in the germline V gene. The CDR3 DNA reads TGTGCCAGCAGCTTGAGTGTGAGGAGGGGAGGAAATCAGCCCCAGCATTTT. Translated, it gives CASSLSVRRGGNQPQHF.

This clonotype was observed many times. The V gene is TRBV7-8, the J gene TRBJ1-4; D possibly corresponds to TRBD1 (5 bases). From germline, CDR1 is SGHVS and CDR2 FQNEAQ. The length of the CDR3 is 13 residues. V was pared by 3 bases and J by 8 bases, with 10 bases between. The CDR3 here is CASSLGLGEKLFF. CDR3 coding DNA: TGTGCCAGCAGCTTGGGACTGGGAGAAAAACTGTTTTTT.